These 12 T cell receptor beta chains came from one sample sequenced in a study of human T cells and chemical hapten exposure. MiXCR was run by TCRdb on the RACE reads, yielding one entry per CDR3 protein. The table lists roughly 180,000 distinct CDR3 sequences, 20% to 25% of them singletons, with about 7% in the top ten. Time point described: patch test 1, 2 weeks after DPC sensitization. Treatment specified: therapeutic diphenylcyclopropenone sensitization with weekly scalp DPC. The specimen was whole blood, collected in connection with sensitization to the hapten diphenylcyclopropenone (DPC). These receptors all come from a woman between 45 and 60 years old with alopecia areata. Some clones in this sample may be carry-over from other donors' samples.

The V and J genes are TRBV3-1 and TRBJ2-7; 12 nucleotides align to TRBD2. The CDR3 spans 16 residues. Germline V CDR1 and CDR2: LGHDT, YNNKEL (reference sequence). The J segment lost 2 bases and the V segment lost 1 base, leaving 3 bases of the junction unmatched. CDR3 coding DNA: TGTGCCAGCAGCCAAGGACTAGCGGGAGTACCCTACGAGCAGTACTTC. Translated: CASSQGLAGVPYEQYF.

This chain uses TRBV12-3 or TRBV12-4 with TRBJ2-2, with D possibly matching TRBD1 (6 bases). V lost 5 bases, J lost 6 bases, and 10 bases lay in between. CDR3 size: 13 residues. CDR3 in DNA: TGTGCCAGCAGTGCACAGGGCGCCGGGGAGCTGTTTTTT. Encoded protein: CASSAQGAGELFF.

V usage is TRBV7-9 and J usage is TRBJ2-7, with D perhaps given as TRBD1 or TRBD2 (5 bases each). In germline, CDR1 is SEHNR, CDR2 FQNEAQ (reference sequence). Trimming stripped 5 bases from V and 3 bases from J, with 23 bases between. This CDR3 region has 17 residues. CDR3 sequence reads: CASSRATGPTDGYEQYF. CDR3 DNA: TGTGCCAGCAGCAGGGCAACGGGACCCACCGACGGCTACGAGCAGTACTTC.

This chain links TRBV20-1 with TRBJ2-1; 8 nucleotides agree with TRBD1. The CDR3 totals 16 residues. V trimming: 3 bases; J trimming: 9 bases; junction bases outside the gene matches: 16. Germline values: CDR1 DFQATT, CDR2 SNEGSKA (reference sequence). The DNA for the CDR3 is TGCAGTGCTAGTCGGGGTCGGGACAGGATTAGGGTTGAGCAGTTCTTC. Translated, it gives CSASRGRDRIRVEQFF.

The sample holds many counts of this clonotype. The gene calls are TRBV20-1 and TRBJ2-5; D unclear. V was shortened by 7 bases and J by 2 bases, with 11 bases between the two germline ends. CDR1 and CDR2 from the germline V gene are DFQATT and SNEGSKA (reference sequence). The CDR3 runs to 12 residues. The CDR3 protein is CSGRVGQETQYF. The CDR3 bases are TGCAGTGGTAGGGTTGGACAAGAGACCCAGTACTTC.

The chain employs TRBV6-1 and TRBJ1-1; D uncertain. This CDR3 spans 13 amino acids. V was shortened by 2 bases and J by 1 base, with 5 bases between the two germline ends. Germline V gene data show CDR1 as MNHNS and CDR2 as SASEGT. The CDR3 DNA reads as TGTGCCAGCAGTGAATCAGGGAACACTGAAGCTTTCTTT. This sequence encodes CASSESGNTEAFF.

This clonotype was seen a handful of times. J is TRBJ2-5 and V is TRBV12-3 or TRBV12-4; 12 bases agree with TRBD2. Trimming took 2 bases from V and 2 from J; bases not matched to a gene: 9. This CDR3 region has 18 residues. The CDR3 region is CASSLSATSGRLQETQYF. The CDR3 DNA reads TGTGCCAGCAGTTTATCGGCCACTAGCGGGAGGTTACAAGAGACCCAGTACTTC.

This clonotype was seen only a few times. The rearrangement links TRBV5-1 to TRBJ1-1; possible D gene TRBD1, 6 bases. V lost 3 bases to trimming and J lost 4 bases, with 19 bases between them. CDR1 and CDR2 from the germline V gene are SGHRS and YFSETQ. CDR3 size: 16 residues. Here the CDR3 DNA reads TGCGCCAGCAGCTCGACCCCGGGGGGGCTGGGCACTGAAGCTTTCTTT. Translated, it gives CASSSTPGGLGTEAFF.

There are a few counts of this clonotype. The chain uses TRBV29-1 and TRBJ2-7, with D uncertain. V lost 2 bases and J 7 bases, leaving 12 bases between the germline ends. Germline lookup yields CDR1 SQVTM and CDR2 ANQGSEA. The CDR3 is made up of 12 amino acids. The chain's CDR3 is CSVERHTGEQYF. CDR3 sequence (DNA): TGCAGCGTTGAAAGACATACGGGTGAGCAGTACTTC.

V gene TRBV4-2 combines with J gene TRBJ2-7; D is perhaps TRBD2 (5 bases). This CDR3 spans 16 amino acids. The V and J ends lost 0 bases and 2 bases respectively, with 14 bases between them. CDR1 and CDR2 from the germline V gene are LGHNA and YNFKEQ. The CDR3 reads CASSQDAMGEAYEQYF. Here the CDR3 DNA reads TGTGCCAGCAGCCAAGATGCCATGGGAGAAGCCTACGAGCAGTACTTC.

The chain has TRBV29-1 and TRBJ2-1; unclear D gene. V was pared by 1 base and J by 4 bases, with 8 bases between. The CDR3 sequence is 13 residues long. Germline-derived CDR1 and CDR2 are SQVTM and ANQGSEA. CDR3 in amino acids: CSVEGLPYNEQFF. CDR3 nucleotide sequence: TGCAGCGTTGAAGGCTTGCCTTACAATGAGCAGTTCTTC.

This clonotype was counted between two and nine times. The chain links TRBV29-1 to TRBJ2-7, with D perhaps assigned TRBD1 or TRBD2 (5 bases each). CDR1 SQVTM and CDR2 ANQGSEA come from the germline V gene. V was shortened by 0 bases and J by 4 bases, with 10 bases between the two germline ends. This CDR3 has 13 residues. The CDR3 spells CSVEEFGTYEQYF. CDR3 bases: TGCAGCGTTGAAGAATTCGGGACGTACGAGCAGTACTTC.